Listed below are T cell receptor beta chains from one sample, sequenced in a study of T cell responses to AZD1222 COVID-19 vaccine. Data came from immunoSEQ multiplex PCR; TCRdb stores just in-frame clones and leaves some out. Of approximately 100,000 clones in the sample, about 89% were seen once. The sample was peripheral blood, taken on day 0 of AZD1222 vaccination. These receptors were taken from an adult in good health. Each CDR3 is given with its conserved first and last residue. The order of the fields is D gene, V gene, clone size, J gene, CDR3 DNA, CDR3 protein. A D gene is named only where the DNA matches it firmly. Clone size, where shown, is once, few, many, or a class for clones that have expanded.

d_gene: .
v_gene: TRBV2
abundance: .
j_gene: TRBJ2-2
CDR3nt: TGTGCCAGCAGTGAACAGGGCCTATCGAACACCGGGGAGCTGTTTTTT
CDR3aa: CASSEQGLSNTGELFF

d_gene: TRBD2
v_gene: TRBV7-6
abundance: .
j_gene: TRBJ2-2
CDR3nt: TGTGCCAGCAGCTTAGTGGAGCTAGCTAGCGGGAGTTCGGGGGAGCTGTTTTTT
CDR3aa: CASSLVELASGSSGELFF

d_gene: TRBD1
v_gene: TRBV5-4
abundance: .
j_gene: TRBJ1-1
CDR3nt: TGTGCCAGCAGCTTTAACAGGGGTGCTGAAGCTTTCTTT
CDR3aa: CASSFNRGAEAFF

d_gene: .
v_gene: TRBV6-5
abundance: .
j_gene: TRBJ2-3
CDR3nt: TGTGCCAGCAGTTACGGCGGACGCACAGATACGCAGTATTTT
CDR3aa: CASSYGGRTDTQYF

d_gene: TRBD2
v_gene: TRBV10-3
abundance: .
j_gene: TRBJ2-2
CDR3nt: TGTGCCACACTGGGGACTAGCGGAGGTGGGAACACCGGGGAGCTGTTTTTT
CDR3aa: CATLGTSGGGNTGELFF

d_gene: .
v_gene: TRBV11-3
abundance: .
j_gene: TRBJ1-2
CDR3nt: TGTGCCAGCAGCTTAGACAGCTACTATGGCTACACCTTC
CDR3aa: CASSLDSYYGYTF

d_gene: .
v_gene: TRBV19
abundance: .
j_gene: TRBJ2-2
CDR3nt: TGTGCCAGTCGTCGGTGGGAGGAGGCCGGGGAGCTGTTTTTT
CDR3aa: CASRRWEEAGELFF

d_gene: .
v_gene: TRBV25-1
abundance: .
j_gene: TRBJ1-1
CDR3nt: TGTGCCAGCAGTGGATTGGGTCCGGAGATGAACACTGAAGCTTTCTTT
CDR3aa: CASSGLGPEMNTEAFF

d_gene: .
v_gene: TRBV4-1
abundance: .
j_gene: TRBJ1-2
CDR3nt: TGCGCCAGCAGCCTCGGGCGGGGCCAGGTTAAATTTGGCTACACCTTC
CDR3aa: CASSLGRGQVKFGYTF

d_gene: .
v_gene: TRBV6-5
abundance: .
j_gene: TRBJ1-5
CDR3nt: TGTGCCAGCAGCGGGTCCTTAGGGGGCAATCAGCCCCAGCATTTT
CDR3aa: CASSGSLGGNQPQHF

d_gene: .
v_gene: TRBV4-2
abundance: .
j_gene: TRBJ1-1
CDR3nt: TGTGCCAGCAGCCGGCTCGCGGGGGTTGGGACTGAAGCTTTCTTT
CDR3aa: CASSRLAGVGTEAFF

d_gene: .
v_gene: TRBV19
abundance: .
j_gene: TRBJ2-7
CDR3nt: TGTGCCAGTAGTCCCGGACCCTTTTCCTACGAGCAGTACTTC
CDR3aa: CASSPGPFSYEQYF

d_gene: .
v_gene: TRBV5-1
abundance: .
j_gene: TRBJ2-7
CDR3nt: TGCGCCAGCAGCTTGCAGGGGCACTACGAGCAGTACTTC
CDR3aa: CASSLQGHYEQYF

d_gene: TRBD1
v_gene: TRBV11-3
abundance: .
j_gene: TRBJ2-5
CDR3nt: TGTGCCAGCAGCTTAGGGTACAGGGGTGAGACCCAGTACTTC
CDR3aa: CASSLGYRGETQYF

d_gene: .
v_gene: TRBV11-2
abundance: .
j_gene: TRBJ1-1
CDR3nt: TGTGCCAGCAGCTTCTCTGGGGGCGAAAACACTGAAGCTTTCTTT
CDR3aa: CASSFSGGENTEAFF

d_gene: .
v_gene: TRBV2
abundance: .
j_gene: TRBJ1-1
CDR3nt: TGTGCCAGCAGTGAGACTATGAACACTGAAGCTTTCTTT
CDR3aa: CASSETMNTEAFF

d_gene: .
v_gene: TRBV3-1/TRBV3-2
abundance: once
j_gene: TRBJ1-5
CDR3nt: TGTGCCAGCAGCCAAGTAGCAGGGGGCAATCAGCCCCAGCATTTT
CDR3aa: CASSQVAGGNQPQHF

d_gene: .
v_gene: TRBV25-1
abundance: .
j_gene: TRBJ2-5
CDR3nt: TGTGCCAGCAGTGAATTCGGGGCAGGGAAAGAGACCCAGTACTTC
CDR3aa: CASSEFGAGKETQYF

d_gene: TRBD1
v_gene: TRBV5-1
abundance: .
j_gene: TRBJ2-1
CDR3nt: TGCGCCAGCAGCCCGGCCGTGGGACAGGCCTACAATGAGCAGTTCTTC
CDR3aa: CASSPAVGQAYNEQFF

d_gene: .
v_gene: TRBV3-1/TRBV3-2
abundance: .
j_gene: TRBJ1-6
CDR3nt: TGTGCCAGCAGCCAAGATCGTGTTGGCCTGAGTTCACCCCTCCACTTT
CDR3aa: CASSQDRVGLSSPLHF

d_gene: .
v_gene: TRBV9
abundance: .
j_gene: TRBJ2-1
CDR3nt: TGTGCCAGCAGCGTTTCGACCCTAGCCCTCTCCTACAATGAGCAGTTCTTC
CDR3aa: CASSVSTLALSYNEQFF

d_gene: .
v_gene: TRBV7-8
abundance: .
j_gene: TRBJ1-6
CDR3nt: TGTGCCAGCAGCTTAGAGCCGGGGCTGAATTCACCCCTCCACTTT
CDR3aa: CASSLEPGLNSPLHF

d_gene: .
v_gene: TRBV6-2/TRBV6-3
abundance: once
j_gene: TRBJ2-7
CDR3nt: TGTGCCAGCAGTGCCCTTGCGGGAACGTACGAGCAGTACTTC
CDR3aa: CASSALAGTYEQYF

d_gene: .
v_gene: TRBV4-1
abundance: .
j_gene: TRBJ1-5
CDR3nt: TGCGCCAGCAGCCTCATCAGGGGTGGTCAGCCCCAGCATTTT
CDR3aa: CASSLIRGGQPQHF